What follows is one TCR beta chain and its context. Its antigen has not been determined. Base qualities were left out, and no much larger clone turns up one base away. The sample originates from a study of CD8 T cells in Susac syndrome (dated 2019 in TCRdb). About the full investigation: The study used repertoire sequencing to test whether antigen drove CD8+ T cell activation and differentiation in Susac syndrome. CD8+ T cell repertoire clonality was compared between 11 to 12 healthy donors, some 14 Susac syndrome patients and approximately 16 multiple sclerosis patients.

The junction carries 17 bases between V and J, which are trimmed by 9 bases and 2 bases respectively. The germline V gene gives CDR1 as ENHRY and CDR2 as SYGVKD. From cysteine to phenylalanine, the CDR3 is 15 amino acids long. Left in the record is the CDR3 DNA by itself, 45 bases read in frame from the first base. Peripheral blood CD8+ and CD4+ T cells from healthy donors, Susac syndrome patients and multiple sclerosis patients were profiled by high-throughput TCR beta sequencing. The multiple sclerosis controls were treatment-naive patients who had stable or active relapsing-remitting disease and met the revised McDonald criteria. Bulk CD8+ and CD4+ T cells were purified magnetically by negative isolation, whereas CD8+ TEMRA cells were enriched by FACS. Blood was drawn into EDTA tubes, processed within 24 hours, and PBMCs were isolated by density gradient centrifugation. PBMCs intended for TCR sequencing were frozen in liquid nitrogen and were later thawed in a 37 degrees C water bath. The sorted or isolated CD4+, CD8+ and CD8+ TEMRA cells had a purity of 90% or higher.

RNA was extracted with the RNeasy kit and about 0.45 to 1 ug was reverse transcribed using random hexamers. TCR beta CDR3 regions were amplified with the immunoSEQ multiplex PCR assay covering 54 Vbeta and 13 Jbeta segments. To correct PCR amplification bias, a synthetic template baseline was used for both primer optimization and computational correction. From the authors' description of their analysis: Reads were assigned to V, D and J genes according to IMGT and analyzed in immunoSEQ Analyzer, with only productive sequences retained. Clonality was calculated as one minus the Shannon entropy normalized by log2 of the number of productive unique sequences. Public and private clones were assessed among the 100 most prevalent clones of each patient and control. A clone was defined as Susac-specific if it was absent from the healthy and MS cohorts, from 1052 published viral clones and from other ImmuneACCESS disease sequences. Through fastp at Q25 and MiXCR, TCRdb rebuilt clones from the public reads, retaining in-frame beta chains. Entries that share a CDR3 protein sequence are merged under the most common genes and DNA. V and J calls and clone size were set by TCRdb, not the authors. The sample table records 400,000 to 550,000 distinct CDR3 sequences; about 85% of these occur just once. The biggest ten clones account for 0.12% of the sample.

What the authors observed across the whole study: The number of individuals in the TCR sequencing and HLA analysis was acknowledged as relatively small.

Input material: CD8+ T cells from PBMCs. Rearrangement joined TRBV10-3 to TRBJ2-1; the D segment could be TRBD2, given 7 matching bases. The receptor's source is a human donor with multiple sclerosis. The DNA reads as follows: TGTGCCATAAAAAAGGCGCGGGGGCCCTACAATGAGCAGTTCTTC. Its product reads: CAIKKARGPYNEQFF.